The TCR beta chain described here comes from a study of CD8 T cells in Susac syndrome. With random hexamers, about 0.5 to 1 ug RNA was reverse transcribed. Amplification of TCR beta CDR3 across 54 Vbeta and 13 Jbeta was performed with immunoSEQ multiplex PCR. A single record per CDR3 protein comes from TCRdb applying MiXCR to the immunoSEQ multiplex PCR reads. This sample carries 150,000 or so distinct CDR3 sequences, around 95% of them seen once, and the ten largest clones take 0.13% to 0.15%. The CDR3 is 15 amino acids. V lost 7 bases and J 4 bases, leaving 19 bases between the germline ends. Germline loops: CDR1 LGHDT, CDR2 YNNKEL (reference sequence).

Sequenced material: CD8+ T cells from PBMCs. The genes are TRBV3-1 and TRBJ1-2, with D possibly being TRBD1 (5 bases). This TCR derives from a human donor with multiple sclerosis. The chain's CDR3 is CASTMDTYNPYGYTF. The CDR3 DNA reads TGTGCCAGCACCATGGACACCTATAACCCCTATGGCTACACCTTC.